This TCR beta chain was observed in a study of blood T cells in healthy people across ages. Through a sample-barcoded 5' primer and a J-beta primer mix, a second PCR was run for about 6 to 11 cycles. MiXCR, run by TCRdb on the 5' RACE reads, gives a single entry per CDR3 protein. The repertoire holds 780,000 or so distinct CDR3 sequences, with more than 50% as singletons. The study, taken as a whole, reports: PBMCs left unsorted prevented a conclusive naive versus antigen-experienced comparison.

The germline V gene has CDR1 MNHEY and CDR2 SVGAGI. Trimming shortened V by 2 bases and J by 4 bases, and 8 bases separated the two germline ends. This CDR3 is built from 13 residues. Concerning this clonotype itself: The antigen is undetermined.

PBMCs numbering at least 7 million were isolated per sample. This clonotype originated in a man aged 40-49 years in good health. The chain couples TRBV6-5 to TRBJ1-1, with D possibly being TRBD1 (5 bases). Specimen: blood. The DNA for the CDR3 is TGTGCCAGCAGTTACGTGGGGGGCACTGAAGCTTTCTTT. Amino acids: CASSYVGGTEAFF.